The rows below give T cell receptor beta chains drawn from one sample of a study of blood T cell repertoires in COVID-19. Data came from immunoSEQ multiplex PCR; TCRdb stores just in-frame clones and leaves some out. The table records about 670,000 clones, 75% to 90% of them present only once. Sequencing was performed on peripheral blood. These receptors were collected from a woman aged 18-35 years with acute or convalescent COVID-19. CDR3s include the opening cysteine and the closing phenylalanine or tryptophan. The D gene is left open where the match is weak. Clone sizes are given selectively: once, few, many, or a class where the clone is expanded.

clone size: .
CDR3 length: 13
J gene: TRBJ1-2
V gene: TRBV5-8
D gene: .
CDR3 DNA: TGTGCCAGCAGCTTTAGACAGTTCTTCGGCTACACCTTC
CDR3 protein: CASSFRQFFGYTF

clone size: .
CDR3 length: 16
J gene: TRBJ1-2
V gene: TRBV7-2
D gene: .
CDR3 DNA: TGTGCCAGCAACTTCCCCTTCAGGGGAAAGGAGAATGGCTACACCTTC
CDR3 protein: CASNFPFRGKENGYTF

clone size: once
CDR3 length: 15
J gene: TRBJ1-2
V gene: TRBV2
D gene: TRBD1
CDR3 DNA: TGTGCCAGCAGCCAAGGGACAGGGGGGAACTATGGCTACACCTTC
CDR3 protein: CASSQGTGGNYGYTF

clone size: once
CDR3 length: 18
J gene: TRBJ2-6
V gene: TRBV9
D gene: .
CDR3 DNA: TGTGCCAGCAGCGTCGACTTTGCGACTGGCTCTGGGGCCAACGTCCTGACTTTC
CDR3 protein: CASSVDFATGSGANVLTF

clone size: .
CDR3 length: 15
J gene: TRBJ2-2
V gene: TRBV27
D gene: .
CDR3 DNA: TGTGCCAGCAGTTTCGGACAGCCGAACACCGGGGAGCTGTTTTTT
CDR3 protein: CASSFGQPNTGELFF

clone size: .
CDR3 length: 14
J gene: TRBJ1-1
V gene: TRBV6-1
D gene: TRBD1
CDR3 DNA: TGTGCCAGCAGTGAAGCGGGGACAGGTCGTGAAGCTTTCTTT
CDR3 protein: CASSEAGTGREAFF

clone size: .
CDR3 length: 13
J gene: TRBJ1-1
V gene: TRBV11-2
D gene: .
CDR3 DNA: TGTGCCATCCAGGGTGGGGTGAACACTGAAGCTTTCTTT
CDR3 protein: CAIQGGVNTEAFF

clone size: .
CDR3 length: 14
J gene: TRBJ1-1
V gene: TRBV30
D gene: .
CDR3 DNA: TGTGCCTGGAGTCGTACTGCCTTGAACACTGAAGCTTTCTTT
CDR3 protein: CAWSRTALNTEAFF

clone size: .
CDR3 length: 13
J gene: TRBJ1-2
V gene: TRBV11-2
D gene: .
CDR3 DNA: TGTGCCAGCAGCTTAGGCCAGGGAGGTGGCTACACCTTC
CDR3 protein: CASSLGQGGGYTF

clone size: .
CDR3 length: 12
J gene: TRBJ1-1
V gene: TRBV18
D gene: TRBD1
CDR3 DNA: TGTGCCAGCTCGCCTACAGGGGTTGAAGCTTTCTTT
CDR3 protein: CASSPTGVEAFF

clone size: .
CDR3 length: 14
J gene: TRBJ2-7
V gene: TRBV9
D gene: .
CDR3 DNA: TGTGCCAGCAGCGTAGGGCTCCAGAACTACGAGCAGTACTTC
CDR3 protein: CASSVGLQNYEQYF

clone size: once
CDR3 length: 12
J gene: TRBJ2-7
V gene: TRBV3-1/TRBV3-2
D gene: TRBD2
CDR3 DNA: TGTGCCAGCAGCAGACGGGGGGACGAGCAGTACTTC
CDR3 protein: CASSRRGDEQYF

clone size: .
CDR3 length: 13
J gene: TRBJ1-2
V gene: TRBV6-4
D gene: .
CDR3 DNA: TGTGCCAATCCCCAGCGAGGGCCAAGTGGCTACACCTTC
CDR3 protein: CANPQRGPSGYTF

clone size: .
CDR3 length: 15
J gene: TRBJ1-4
V gene: TRBV4-3
D gene: .
CDR3 DNA: TGCGCCAGCAGCCAAGGTGGGGGGACGAATGAAAAACTGTTTTTT
CDR3 protein: CASSQGGGTNEKLFF

clone size: .
CDR3 length: 15
J gene: TRBJ1-4
V gene: TRBV19
D gene: TRBD1
CDR3 DNA: TGTGCCAGTAGTTTCCGGGACAGTTATAATGAAAAACTGTTTTTT
CDR3 protein: CASSFRDSYNEKLFF

clone size: .
CDR3 length: 16
J gene: TRBJ1-5
V gene: TRBV11-2
D gene: .
CDR3 DNA: TGTGCCAGCAGCTTAGACAGGGTTTCGAGCAATCAGCCCCAGCATTTT
CDR3 protein: CASSLDRVSSNQPQHF

clone size: .
CDR3 length: 17
J gene: TRBJ1-2
V gene: TRBV5-4
D gene: TRBD1
CDR3 DNA: TGTGCCAGCAGCACCGGGACAGGACGGGTTGAGTATGGTGGCTACACCTTC
CDR3 protein: CASSTGTGRVEYGGYTF

clone size: once
CDR3 length: 15
J gene: TRBJ1-2
V gene: TRBV6-5
D gene: TRBD1
CDR3 DNA: TGTGCCAGCAGGCCCCCGGGACAGTCAAACTATGGCTACACCTTC
CDR3 protein: CASRPPGQSNYGYTF

clone size: once
CDR3 length: 15
J gene: TRBJ2-7
V gene: TRBV5-5
D gene: TRBD1
CDR3 DNA: TGTGCCAGCACCCCCTTCCGGGACAGGGCGTACGAGCAGTACTTC
CDR3 protein: CASTPFRDRAYEQYF

clone size: once
CDR3 length: 13
J gene: TRBJ1-3
V gene: TRBV5-1
D gene: .
CDR3 DNA: TGCGCCGCTGGGGGGGTCTCTGGAAACACCATATATTTT
CDR3 protein: CAAGGVSGNTIYF

clone size: .
CDR3 length: 13
J gene: TRBJ1-5
V gene: TRBV30
D gene: .
CDR3 DNA: TGTGCCTGGACCCCGGGGGTGCATCAGCCCCAGCATTTT
CDR3 protein: CAWTPGVHQPQHF

clone size: .
CDR3 length: 15
J gene: TRBJ1-6
V gene: TRBV9
D gene: TRBD1
CDR3 DNA: TGTGCCAGCAGCCCGGGGACAGGGCCCAATTCACCCCTCCACTTT
CDR3 protein: CASSPGTGPNSPLHF

clone size: .
CDR3 length: 13
J gene: TRBJ2-3
V gene: TRBV14
D gene: .
CDR3 DNA: TGTGCCAGCAGCCCCGGGGTCCCAGATACGCAGTATTTT
CDR3 protein: CASSPGVPDTQYF

clone size: few
CDR3 length: 15
J gene: TRBJ2-7
V gene: TRBV14
D gene: .
CDR3 DNA: TGTGCCAGCAGCTACAGGGTAGGGGCTTCCTACGAGCAGTACTTC
CDR3 protein: CASSYRVGASYEQYF

clone size: .
CDR3 length: 16
J gene: TRBJ2-5
V gene: TRBV4-2
D gene: TRBD2
CDR3 DNA: TGTGCCAGCAGCCAAGATGGGGGACTAGTGGGGGAGACCCAGTACTTC
CDR3 protein: CASSQDGGLVGETQYF

clone size: .
CDR3 length: 10
J gene: TRBJ1-2
V gene: TRBV29-1
D gene: .
CDR3 DNA: TGCAGCGTTAACAGGGATGGCTACACCTTC
CDR3 protein: CSVNRDGYTF

clone size: .
CDR3 length: 12
J gene: TRBJ1-1
V gene: TRBV4-3
D gene: TRBD1
CDR3 DNA: TGCGCCAACCGTAGGGACAGGGGGCAAGCTTTCTTT
CDR3 protein: CANRRDRGQAFF

clone size: .
CDR3 length: 15
J gene: TRBJ2-7
V gene: TRBV5-4
D gene: .
CDR3 DNA: TGTGCCAGCAGCCCGGGCGGGGGCCCCTCCTACGAGCAGTACTTC
CDR3 protein: CASSPGGGPSYEQYF

clone size: .
CDR3 length: 14
J gene: TRBJ1-5
V gene: TRBV27
D gene: .
CDR3 DNA: TGTGCCAGCAGTTCGTGGCAGGGCGATCAGCCCCAGCATTTT
CDR3 protein: CASSSWQGDQPQHF

clone size: .
CDR3 length: 12
J gene: TRBJ1-3
V gene: TRBV12-3/TRBV12-4
D gene: .
CDR3 DNA: TGTGCCAGCAGCAGATCTGGAAACACCATATATTTT
CDR3 protein: CASSRSGNTIYF

clone size: .
CDR3 length: 12
J gene: TRBJ2-3
V gene: TRBV5-1
D gene: .
CDR3 DNA: TGCGCCAGCAGCCGTAGCACAGATACGCAGTATTTT
CDR3 protein: CASSRSTDTQYF

clone size: .
CDR3 length: 16
J gene: TRBJ2-7
V gene: TRBV6-5
D gene: .
CDR3 DNA: TGTGCCAGCAGTTTCCGGCGGGTCGGCAGTCTGGACGAGCAGTACTTC
CDR3 protein: CASSFRRVGSLDEQYF

clone size: few
CDR3 length: 17
J gene: TRBJ1-1
V gene: TRBV9
D gene: TRBD1
CDR3 DNA: TGTGCCAGCAGCGTAGGGGACAGGGGTCTCCCGGGGACTGAAGCTTTCTTT
CDR3 protein: CASSVGDRGLPGTEAFF

clone size: .
CDR3 length: 12
J gene: TRBJ1-1
V gene: TRBV6-5
D gene: .
CDR3 DNA: TGTGCCAGCAGGACGGGGGGAGCTGAAGCTTTCTTT
CDR3 protein: CASRTGGAEAFF

clone size: .
CDR3 length: 17
J gene: TRBJ2-7
V gene: TRBV7-2
D gene: .
CDR3 DNA: TGTGCCAGCAGCTTCGGGCGGGGCTTAGGGAACACCTACGAGCAGTACTTC
CDR3 protein: CASSFGRGLGNTYEQYF

clone size: .
CDR3 length: 13
J gene: TRBJ1-2
V gene: TRBV4-1
D gene: .
CDR3 DNA: TGCGCCAGCAGCCGGACAGCTCTCGGGGGCTACACCTTC
CDR3 protein: CASSRTALGGYTF

clone size: .
CDR3 length: 14
J gene: TRBJ2-3
V gene: TRBV2
D gene: TRBD2
CDR3 DNA: TGTGCCAGCACTTACGGGGGGGCAGGAGATACGCAGTATTTT
CDR3 protein: CASTYGGAGDTQYF

clone size: .
CDR3 length: 12
J gene: TRBJ1-4
V gene: TRBV2
D gene: .
CDR3 DNA: TGTGCCAGCAAGACAGCATCTGAAAAACTGTTTTTT
CDR3 protein: CASKTASEKLFF

clone size: .
CDR3 length: 21
J gene: TRBJ2-1
V gene: TRBV7-6
D gene: TRBD2
CDR3 DNA: TGTGCCAGCAGCTCAACCGACTCTAGCGGGGGAAAAACAAACAAAAACAATGAGCAGTTCTTC
CDR3 protein: CASSSTDSSGGKTNKNNEQFF

clone size: .
CDR3 length: 14
J gene: TRBJ1-1
V gene: TRBV5-5
D gene: TRBD1
CDR3 DNA: TGTGCCAGCGGGCCCGGGGGTTGGACAGGAGCGGCTTTCTTT
CDR3 protein: CASGPGGWTGAAFF

clone size: .
CDR3 length: 12
J gene: TRBJ1-5
V gene: TRBV12-3/TRBV12-4
D gene: .
CDR3 DNA: TGTGCCAGCAGCAGACTGGGTCAGCCCCAGCATTTT
CDR3 protein: CASSRLGQPQHF

clone size: .
CDR3 length: 14
J gene: TRBJ1-5
V gene: TRBV19
D gene: .
CDR3 DNA: TGTGCCAGTAGTCGTCGCCTCGGGTTCAGGCCCCAGCATTTT
CDR3 protein: CASSRRLGFRPQHF

clone size: .
CDR3 length: 14
J gene: TRBJ1-2
V gene: TRBV10-3
D gene: .
CDR3 DNA: TGTGCCATCAGTGATAGAGGCGCCGACTATGGCTACACCTTC
CDR3 protein: CAISDRGADYGYTF

clone size: .
CDR3 length: 15
J gene: TRBJ2-7
V gene: TRBV5-4
D gene: .
CDR3 DNA: TGTGCCAGCAGCGCCGGGACTGCTACTACCTACGAGCAGTACTTC
CDR3 protein: CASSAGTATTYEQYF

clone size: .
CDR3 length: 15
J gene: TRBJ2-7
V gene: TRBV21-1
D gene: .
CDR3 DNA: TGTGCCAGCAGCAAACTAGCGGGGAGTACCTACGAGCAGTACTTC
CDR3 protein: CASSKLAGSTYEQYF

clone size: once
CDR3 length: 16
J gene: TRBJ1-5
V gene: TRBV27
D gene: .
CDR3 DNA: TGTGCCAGCAGTTTATCGGGGGGAACAAGGGGATCGGCCCAGCATTTT
CDR3 protein: CASSLSGGTRGSAQHF

clone size: .
CDR3 length: 15
J gene: TRBJ2-2
V gene: TRBV7-2
D gene: .
CDR3 DNA: TGTGCCAGCAGCCCCGGAGTAGGTTCGATAGGGGAGCTGTTTTTT
CDR3 protein: CASSPGVGSIGELFF

clone size: .
CDR3 length: 14
J gene: TRBJ1-1
V gene: TRBV11-2
D gene: TRBD1
CDR3 DNA: TGTGCCAGCAGCTTATCGTGGGACAGTATAGAAGCTTTCTTT
CDR3 protein: CASSLSWDSIEAFF

clone size: once
CDR3 length: 13
J gene: TRBJ2-5
V gene: TRBV18
D gene: .
CDR3 DNA: TGTGCCAGCTCAGCAGGAACCCAAGAGACCCAGTACTTC
CDR3 protein: CASSAGTQETQYF

clone size: .
CDR3 length: 12
J gene: TRBJ2-7
V gene: TRBV24-1
D gene: .
CDR3 DNA: TGTGCCACCAGTTCGGGAGCCTACGAGCAGTACTTC
CDR3 protein: CATSSGAYEQYF